The 19 T cell receptor beta chains below were found in one sample sequenced in a study of T-cell memory formation after mild COVID-19. TCRdb reprocessed the 5' RACE reads with MiXCR, giving one entry per CDR3 protein. In the table there are around 340,000 distinct CDR3 sequences, around an eighth of which are singletons. Sequenced material: PBMCs or a T cell subset sorted from them (not recorded which). The receptors here all came from a man aged 18 to 30 who had mild COVID-19 (a few samples of this study predate the infection). Cell type and time point are not known.

This clonotype was observed a few times. This chain uses TRBV30 with TRBJ1-2; D is undetermined. Per germline, CDR1 GTSNPN and CDR2 SVGIG (reference sequence). V lost 5 bases to trimming and J lost 4 bases, with 11 bases between them. CDR3 length: 12 amino acids. The CDR3 reads CAWEFGSYGYTF. DNA for the CDR3: TGTGCCTGGGAGTTTGGGAGCTATGGCTACACCTTC.

This clonotype was observed at least ten times. The gene calls are TRBV7-2 and TRBJ1-1, with D uncertain. Deletions cut 1 base from V and 2 bases from J, with 5 bases between. The germline V gene encodes CDR1 SGHTA and CDR2 FQGNSA. The CDR3 consists of 13 residues. The CDR3 bases are TGTGCCAGCAGCTTAGGCCATAACACTGAAGCTTTCTTT. It encodes CASSLGHNTEAFF.

The chain is built from TRBV7-2 and TRBJ1-4, with 8 bases matching TRBD1. Losses at the gene ends were 6 bases for V and 3 bases for J; bases not matched to a gene: 15. Germline CDR1 SGHTA, CDR2 FQGNSA. The CDR3 covers 18 residues. In DNA form, the CDR3 reads TGTGCCAGCAGTCGTATAGGTGGCAGGGGGCGTGCTAATGAAAAACTGTTTTTT. This gives the protein CASSRIGGRGRANEKLFF.

V gene TRBV15 combines with J gene TRBJ2-7; maybe TRBD2 (6 bases). Germline V gives CDR1 LNHNV, CDR2 YYDKDF (reference sequence). The V gene lost 1 base and the J gene lost 4 bases, with 14 bases spanning the gap. The CDR3 has 15 amino acids. CDR3 nucleotides: TGTGCCACCAGCAGAGGGGACGGGACTGTATACGAGCAGTACTTC. It yields the protein CATSRGDGTVYEQYF.

V is TRBV11-2 and J is TRBJ2-5; no firm D call. The CDR3 contains 13 residues. V lost 1 base and J lost 3, with 6 bases in between. Germline V gene data show CDR1 as SGHAT and CDR2 as FQNNGV. The DNA of the CDR3 is TGTGCCAGCAGCTTAGGCTGGGAAGAGACCCAGTACTTC. Translation: CASSLGWEETQYF.

This clonotype was counted between two and nine times. The chain combines TRBV5-6 with TRBJ2-2, with D possibly called TRBD1 or TRBD2 (6 bases each). This CDR3 spans 16 amino acids. The germline V gene has CDR1 SGHDT and CDR2 YYEEEE. The V gene lost 4 bases and the J gene lost 5 bases, with 18 bases spanning the gap. The chain's CDR3 is CASSPTGHGLTGELFF. In DNA form, the CDR3 reads TGTGCCAGCAGCCCCACGGGACACGGACTAACCGGGGAGCTGTTTTTT. Filled out from reference TRBV5-6 and TRBJ2-2, the complete variable domain reads DAGVTQSPTHLIKTRGQQVTLRCSPKSGHDTVSWYQQALGQGPQFIFQYYEEEERQRGNFPDRFSGHQFPNYSSELNVNALLLGDSALYLCASSPTGHGLTGELFFGEGSRLTVL.

This clonotype was detected ten times or more. The junction does not match germline at one end; this may be a read error. This chain's CDR3 is CASSPQGRELFF. In DNA form, the CDR3 reads TGTGCCAGCAGTCCCCAGGGGCGGGAACTGTTTTTT. The genes are TRBV12-3 or TRBV12-4 and TRBJ2-2, with D possibly being TRBD1 or TRBD2 (6 bases each). The CDR3 covers 12 residues.

This clonotype has a handful of counts. The chain uses TRBV20-1 and TRBJ1-5, with no clear D. This CDR3 has 13 amino acids. Germline loops: CDR1 DFQATT, CDR2 SNEGSKA (reference sequence). Trimming shortened V by 3 bases and J by 2 bases, and 8 bases separated the two germline ends. CDR3 nucleotides: TGCAGTGCTAGGAAGGGAGGCAATCAGCCCCAGCATTTT. It codes for CSARKGGNQPQHF.

This clonotype was found many times. The gene calls are TRBV7-9 and TRBJ1-5; no clear D gene. Germline V gene lookup returns CDR1 SEHNR and CDR2 FQNEAQ (reference sequence). Trimming removed 5 bases at V and 0 bases at J, with 17 bases between. The CDR3 contains 17 residues. CDR3 coding DNA: TGTGCCAGCAGCACCGGAGCCCCGCTCGTTAGCAATCAGCCCCAGCATTTT. Amino acids: CASSTGAPLVSNQPQHF.

This chain connects TRBV9 to TRBJ2-7; D is tentatively TRBD1 or TRBD2 (5 bases each). CDR3 size: 13 residues. The germline V gene encodes CDR1 SGDLS and CDR2 YYNGEE. V lost 3 bases to trimming and J lost 3 bases, with 10 bases between them. CDR3 amino acids: CASSDKRGYEQYF. CDR3 coding DNA: TGTGCCAGCAGCGACAAGAGGGGCTACGAGCAGTACTTC. The whole variable domain, filled in from reference TRBV9 and TRBJ2-7, reads DSGVTQTPKHLITATGQRVTLRCSPRSGDLSVYWYQQSLDQGLQFLIQYYNGEERAKGNILERFSAQQFPDLHSELNLSSLELGDSALYFCASSDKRGYEQYFGPGTRLTVT.

With respect to this clonotype: Since a much larger clone is just one base distant, this may be a read error. This is likely a read error, given that the CDR3 carries no conserved phenylalanine or tryptophan at its end. The V and J genes are TRBV6-2 or TRBV6-3 and TRBJ2-1; D call uncertain. The germline CDR1 and CDR2 sequences are MNHEY and SVGEGT. The CDR3 is 15 amino acids. Trimming took off 2 bases at V and 6 bases at J, with 14 bases between the two ends. CDR3 amino acids: CASSYPDSGANEQFL. The CDR3 coding sequence is TGTGCCAGCAGTTACCCCGACTCCGGCGCCAATGAGCAGTTCTTA.

This clonotype was seen only a few times. DNA of the CDR3: TGTGCCAGCAATGGCGGGGGGGTTCCGAACACCGGGGAGCTGTTTTTT. As protein: CASNGGGVPNTGELFF. The V gene is TRBV6-2 or TRBV6-3, the J gene TRBJ2-2, with 9 nucleotides matching TRBD2. The CDR3 runs to 16 residues. The ends lost 7 bases at V and 0 bases at J; junction bases unmatched: 6. CDR1 MNHEY and CDR2 SVGEGT come from the germline V gene.

At least ten counts were recorded for this clonotype. The chain has TRBV3-1 and TRBJ1-1, with TRBD1 matching 7 bases. The germline gives CDR1 LGHDT, CDR2 YNNKEL (reference sequence). This CDR3 region has 14 residues. Trimming took 2 bases from V and 4 from J; bases not matched to a gene: 4. This chain's CDR3 is CASSQRQGGTEAFF. CDR3 DNA: TGTGCCAGCAGCCAACGACAGGGCGGCACTGAAGCTTTCTTT.

This clonotype was seen a handful of times. The genes are TRBV7-2 and TRBJ2-3; 10 bases line up with TRBD2. J was trimmed by 2 bases and V by 7 bases; bases with no gene match: 6. The germline CDR1 and CDR2 sequences are SGHTA and FQGNSA. The CDR3 is 15 amino acids. For the CDR3, the DNA is TGTGCCAGCAAAGAGCGGGGGGGAAACACAGATACGCAGTATTTT. It yields the protein CASKERGGNTDTQYF. Full variable domain (rest looked up from reference TRBV7-2 and TRBJ2-3): GAGVSQSPSNKVTEKGKDVELRCDPISGHTALYWYRQSLGQGLEFLIYFQGNSAPDKSGLPSDRFSAERTGGSVSTLTIQRTQQEDSAVYLCASKERGGNTDTQYFGPGTRLTVL.

This clonotype was found many times. V and J are TRBV7-9 and TRBJ2-3; TRBD2 matches 9 bases. Per germline, CDR1 SEHNR and CDR2 FQNEAQ (reference sequence). Trimming removed 6 bases from V and 4 bases from J; junction bases left unmatched: 8. This CDR3 has 15 residues. The DNA for the CDR3 is TGTGCCAGCAGGCCGGGACTAGCTGGCGCAGATACGCAGTATTTT. This codes for CASRPGLAGADTQYF.

This clonotype was detected ten times or more. This chain joins TRBV7-9 and TRBJ2-4; TRBD1 matches 8 bases. This CDR3 is built from 17 residues. From germline, CDR1 is SEHNR and CDR2 FQNEAQ (reference sequence). V lost 5 bases to trimming and J lost 5 bases; unmatched junction nucleotides: 14. CDR3 DNA sequence: TGTGCCAGCAGCCTCCTCATTGGACAGGGTTACGAAAACATTCAGTACTTC. Protein product: CASSLLIGQGYENIQYF.

The chain employs TRBV28 and TRBJ1-1; D remains unclear. V lost 0 bases, J lost 1 base, and 9 bases lay in between. CDR1 MDHEN and CDR2 SYDVKM come from the germline V gene. The CDR3 totals 15 residues. CDR3 nucleotides: TGTGCCAGCAGTTTATGGAGGACTTCGAACACTGAAGCTTTCTTT. Its protein product is CASSLWRTSNTEAFF. Complete variable domain (other parts from reference TRBV28 and TRBJ1-1): DVKVTQSSRYLVKRTGEKVFLECVQDMDHENMFWYRQDPGLGLRLIYFSYDVKMKEKGDIPEGYSVSREKKERFSLILESASTNQTSMYLCASSLWRTSNTEAFFGQGTRLTVV.

The genes are TRBV5-1 and TRBJ2-3; tentatively, D is TRBD1 or TRBD2 (5 bases each). Trimming removed 3 bases from V and 7 bases from J, with 15 bases in between. The CDR3 length is 14 residues. Germline V gene sequence: CDR1 SGHRS, CDR2 YFSETQ. CDR3 loop: CASSSGTPGNTQYF. The CDR3 nucleotides read TGCGCCAGCAGCTCCGGGACGCCGGGAAATACGCAGTATTTT.

This chain uses TRBV5-6 with TRBJ1-6; TRBD1 agrees at 7 bases. With 5 bases clipped from V and 9 bases from J, the junction kept 8 bases outside the gene matches. Germline V gives CDR1 SGHDT, CDR2 YYEEEE. The length of the CDR3 is 14 residues. This CDR3 is CASRPQGGLSPLHF. As DNA, the CDR3 is TGTGCCAGCAGACCCCAGGGGGGTCTTTCACCCCTCCACTTT. The entire variable domain, with the rest obtained from reference TRBV5-6 and TRBJ1-6, is as follows: DAGVTQSPTHLIKTRGQQVTLRCSPKSGHDTVSWYQQALGQGPQFIFQYYEEEERQRGNFPDRFSGHQFPNYSSELNVNALLLGDSALYLCASRPQGGLSPLHFGNGTRLTVT.